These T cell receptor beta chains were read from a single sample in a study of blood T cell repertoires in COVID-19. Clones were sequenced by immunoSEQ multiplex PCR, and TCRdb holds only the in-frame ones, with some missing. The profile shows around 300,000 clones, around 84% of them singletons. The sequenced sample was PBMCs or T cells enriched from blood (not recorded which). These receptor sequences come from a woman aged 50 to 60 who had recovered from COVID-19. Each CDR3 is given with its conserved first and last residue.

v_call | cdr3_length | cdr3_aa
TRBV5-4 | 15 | CASSTPRDSEETQYF
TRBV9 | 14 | CASSVRGGADTQYF
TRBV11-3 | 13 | CASSRIMNTEAFF
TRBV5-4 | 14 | CASSPRMGQGEAFF
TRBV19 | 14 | CASSLEQGFNEQFF
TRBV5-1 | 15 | CASSLVAGDNSPLHF
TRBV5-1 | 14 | CASSGTGEIVEAFF
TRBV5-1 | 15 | CASSRPGQGSTEAFF
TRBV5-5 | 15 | CASSLFGTGLQPQHF
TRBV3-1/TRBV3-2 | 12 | CASSQHPDTQYF
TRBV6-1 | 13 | CASSEESGGGYTF
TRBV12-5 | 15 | CASGLYPGQGTEAFF
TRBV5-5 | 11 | CASSQGGELFF
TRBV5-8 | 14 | CASSRTGSNQPQHF
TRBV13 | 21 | CASSLFGTSGSYSHSYNEQFF
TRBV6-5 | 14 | CASKGLAGLYEQYF